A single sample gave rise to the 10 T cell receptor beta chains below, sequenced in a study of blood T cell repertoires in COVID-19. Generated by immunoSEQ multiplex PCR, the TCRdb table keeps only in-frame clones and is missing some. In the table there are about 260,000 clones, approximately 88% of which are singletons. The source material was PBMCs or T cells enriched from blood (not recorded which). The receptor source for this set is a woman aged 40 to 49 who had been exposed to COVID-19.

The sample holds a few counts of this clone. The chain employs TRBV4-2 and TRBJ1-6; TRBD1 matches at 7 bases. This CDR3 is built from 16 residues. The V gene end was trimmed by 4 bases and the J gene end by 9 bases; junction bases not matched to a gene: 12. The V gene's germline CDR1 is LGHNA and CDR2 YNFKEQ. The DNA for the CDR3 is TGTGCCAGCAGCCCAGCAGGGGGTGGGGGGTTTTCACCCCTCCACTTT. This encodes CASSPAGGGGFSPLHF.

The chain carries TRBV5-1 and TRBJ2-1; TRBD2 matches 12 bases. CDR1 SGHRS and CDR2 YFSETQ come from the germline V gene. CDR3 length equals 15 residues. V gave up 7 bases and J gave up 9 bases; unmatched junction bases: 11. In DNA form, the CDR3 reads TGCGCCAGCCTACAAACTCCGGGACTAGCGGGTGAGCAGTTCTTC. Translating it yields CASLQTPGLAGEQFF.

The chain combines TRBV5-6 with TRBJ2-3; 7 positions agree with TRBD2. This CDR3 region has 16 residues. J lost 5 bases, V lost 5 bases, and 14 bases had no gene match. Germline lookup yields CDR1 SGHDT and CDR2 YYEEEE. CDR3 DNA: TGTGCCAGCAGGGGTACGGGAGGCCACTATAGAGATACGCAGTATTTT. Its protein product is CASRGTGGHYRDTQYF.

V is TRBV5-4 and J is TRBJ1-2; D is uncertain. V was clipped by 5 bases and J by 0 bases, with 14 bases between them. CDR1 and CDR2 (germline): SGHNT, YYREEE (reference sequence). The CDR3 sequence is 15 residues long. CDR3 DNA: TGTGCCAGCAGATCGACTAATCGGGCTAACTATGGCTACACCTTC. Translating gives CASRSTNRANYGYTF.

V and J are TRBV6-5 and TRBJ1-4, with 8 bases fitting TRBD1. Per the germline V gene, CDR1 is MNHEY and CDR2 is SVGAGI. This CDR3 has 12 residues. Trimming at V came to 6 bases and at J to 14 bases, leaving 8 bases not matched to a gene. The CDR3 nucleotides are TGTGCCAGCAGCTTGGACAGGGTCAACCTGTTTTTT. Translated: CASSLDRVNLFF.

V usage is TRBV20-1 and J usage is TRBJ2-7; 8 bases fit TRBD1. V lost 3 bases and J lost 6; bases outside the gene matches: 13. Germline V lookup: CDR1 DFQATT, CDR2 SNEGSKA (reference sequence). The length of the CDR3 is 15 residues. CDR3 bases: TGCAGTGCTAGTCCATCCCGGGACAGGACTCTCGAGCAGTACTTC. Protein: CSASPSRDRTLEQYF.

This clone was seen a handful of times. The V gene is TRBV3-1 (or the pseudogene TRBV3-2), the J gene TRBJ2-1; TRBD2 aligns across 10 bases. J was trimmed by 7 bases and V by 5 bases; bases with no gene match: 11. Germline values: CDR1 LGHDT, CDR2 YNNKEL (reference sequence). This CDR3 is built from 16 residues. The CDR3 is CASSEGLAERVNEQFF. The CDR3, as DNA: TGTGCCAGCAGCGAAGGACTAGCGGAAAGAGTGAATGAGCAGTTCTTC.

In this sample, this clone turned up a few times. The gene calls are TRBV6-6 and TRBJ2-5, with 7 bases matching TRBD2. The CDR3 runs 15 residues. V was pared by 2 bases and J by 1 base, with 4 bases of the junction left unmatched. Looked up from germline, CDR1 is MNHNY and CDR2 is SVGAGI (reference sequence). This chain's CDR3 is CASSYTSSGQETQYF. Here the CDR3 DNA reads TGTGCCAGCAGTTACACTTCTAGCGGCCAAGAGACCCAGTACTTC.

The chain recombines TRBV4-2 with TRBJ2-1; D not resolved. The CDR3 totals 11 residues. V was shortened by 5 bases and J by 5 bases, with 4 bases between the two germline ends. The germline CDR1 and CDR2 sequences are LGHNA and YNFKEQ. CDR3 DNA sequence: TGTGCCAGCAGCTATAACAATGAGCAGTTCTTC. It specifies CASSYNNEQFF.

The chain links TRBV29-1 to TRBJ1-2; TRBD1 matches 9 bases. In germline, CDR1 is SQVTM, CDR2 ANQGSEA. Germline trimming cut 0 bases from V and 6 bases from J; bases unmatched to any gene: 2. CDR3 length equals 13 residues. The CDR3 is CSVEDRDRDGYTF. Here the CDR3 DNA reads TGCAGCGTTGAAGACAGGGACAGGGATGGCTACACCTTC.